Each of the 11 T cell receptor beta chains below was sequenced from the same sample in a study of control samples from healthy donors and cancer patients (dated by TCRdb to 2018 to 2020). Libraries came from the immunoSEQ multiplex PCR assay. In its TCRdb copy, this immuneACCESS table keeps in-frame sequences only and misses some clones. Where compared with another copy, unresolved V genes explain less than half of these, and the others have no known cause. In this sample the table shows 400,000 to 450,000 clones, 90% of which occur a single time. More than 6% of the sample is in the top ten clones. Sample: PBMCs. These receptors originate from a middle-aged man with head and neck cancer.

V is TRBV27 and J is TRBJ2-7; tentative D call: TRBD1 (6 bases). V lost 2 bases and J 0 bases, leaving 14 bases between the germline ends. The germline V gene has CDR1 MNHEY and CDR2 SMNVEV (reference sequence). The CDR3 has 16 amino acids. Here the CDR3 reads CASSLVGHLSSYEQYF. CDR3 nucleotide sequence: TGTGCCAGCAGTTTAGTGGGACATCTGAGCTCCTACGAGCAGTACTTC.

The chain has TRBV29-1 and TRBJ1-2, with a possible D match to TRBD1 (5 bases). This CDR3 comprises 13 residues. CDR1 is SQVTM and CDR2 is ANQGSEA in the germline V gene. Trimming shortened V by 7 bases and J by 4 bases, and 16 bases separated the two germline ends. The CDR3 nucleotides are TGCAGCGCGGAGGCGGGGGGTCCCTATGGCTACACCTTC. Translated, it gives CSAEAGGPYGYTF.

The chain joins TRBV18 to TRBJ1-1; no definite D call. Germline V gene lookup returns CDR1 KGHSH and CDR2 LQKENI. This CDR3 spans 15 amino acids. The V gene lost 3 bases and the J gene lost 0 bases, with 11 bases spanning the gap. The CDR3 DNA reads as TGTGCCAGCTCACCCTCGGCAGCTATGAACACTGAAGCTTTCTTT. Its protein product is CASSPSAAMNTEAFF.

V gene TRBV7-2 combines with J gene TRBJ2-5; the D gene is possibly TRBD2 (5 bases). Germline V CDR1 and CDR2: SGHTA, FQGNSA. The V and J ends lost 5 bases and 4 bases respectively, with 14 bases between them. This CDR3 spans 14 amino acids. In DNA, the CDR3 is TGTGCCAGCAGCCCCGCACTAGGACGAGAGACCCAGTACTTC. Encoded protein: CASSPALGRETQYF. The whole variable domain, remainder taken from reference TRBV7-2 and TRBJ2-5, is GAGVSQSPSNKVTEKGKDVELRCDPISGHTALYWYRQSLGQGLEFLIYFQGNSAPDKSGLPSDRFSAERTGGSVSTLTIQRTQQEDSAVYLCASSPALGRETQYFGPGTRLLVL.

The chain joins TRBV24-1 to TRBJ2-3, with D possibly matching TRBD2 (6 bases). The CDR3 has 15 residues. Germline values: CDR1 KGHDR, CDR2 SFDVKD. V lost 3 bases to trimming and J lost 2 bases, with 11 bases between them. The CDR3 reads CATSDGGWVTDTQYF. CDR3 DNA: TGTGCCACCAGTGATGGGGGGTGGGTCACAGATACGCAGTATTTT.

The CDR3 is CASSSSGGLPYGYTF. Written as DNA, the CDR3 is TGTGCCAGCAGCTCCTCGGGGGGGCTTCCCTATGGCTACACCTTC. The chain combines TRBV9 with TRBJ1-2, with D maybe TRBD1 (6 bases). This CDR3 is 15 amino acids long. V was clipped by 4 bases and J by 4 bases, with 17 bases between them. Germline V lookup: CDR1 SGDLS, CDR2 YYNGEE.

A single count supports this clone. This chain links TRBV4-1 with TRBJ2-7; D gene unclear. Germline CDR1 and CDR2: MGHRA and YSYEKL. The CDR3 runs 14 residues. Trimming shortened V by 0 bases and J by 4 bases, and 10 bases separated the two germline ends. The CDR3 nucleotides are TGCGCCAGCAGCCAAGATTCAGCATTATACGAGCAGTACTTC. Translating it yields CASSQDSALYEQYF.

This chain connects TRBV10-1 to TRBJ2-1, with a tentative D call TRBD1 (5 bases). Per the germline V gene, CDR1 is WNHNN and CDR2 is SYGVQD (reference sequence). The V end lost 5 bases, the J end lost 0 bases, and 20 bases lay between the germline ends. This CDR3 has 18 amino acids. The CDR3 nucleotides are TGCGCCAGCAGTAATGGACACCTAAAGGGCAGCTCCTACAATGAGCAGTTCTTC. Translating gives CASSNGHLKGSSYNEQFF.

This rearrangement joins TRBV21-1 to TRBJ1-5; the D call TRBD1 from the table was never checked on the DNA. TRBV21-1 is flagged as a pseudogene. CDR3 length: 18 amino acids. The CDR3 DNA reads TGTGCCAGCGTTGGTCATCGGCCCAGGGAATATAGGTATCAGCCCCAGCATTTT. Its translation: CASVGHRPREYRYQPQHF.

The V call is TRBV6-1, the J call TRBJ2-2; D not resolved. Germline V gene data show CDR1 as MNHNS and CDR2 as SASEGT. There are 14 residues in the CDR3. The V end lost 3 bases, the J end lost 3 bases, and 8 bases lay between the germline ends. CDR3 residues: CASSDRSHTGELFF. The CDR3 DNA reads as TGTGCCAGCAGTGATCGGTCGCACACCGGGGAGCTGTTTTTT.

The gene calls are TRBV12-3 or TRBV12-4 and TRBJ1-2, with no clear D. This CDR3 has 12 residues. The V end lost 3 bases, the J end lost 7 bases, and 9 bases lay between the germline ends. The chain's CDR3 is CASSLGSSGYTF. CDR3 coding DNA: TGTGCCAGCAGTTTGGGAAGTTCTGGCTACACCTTC.